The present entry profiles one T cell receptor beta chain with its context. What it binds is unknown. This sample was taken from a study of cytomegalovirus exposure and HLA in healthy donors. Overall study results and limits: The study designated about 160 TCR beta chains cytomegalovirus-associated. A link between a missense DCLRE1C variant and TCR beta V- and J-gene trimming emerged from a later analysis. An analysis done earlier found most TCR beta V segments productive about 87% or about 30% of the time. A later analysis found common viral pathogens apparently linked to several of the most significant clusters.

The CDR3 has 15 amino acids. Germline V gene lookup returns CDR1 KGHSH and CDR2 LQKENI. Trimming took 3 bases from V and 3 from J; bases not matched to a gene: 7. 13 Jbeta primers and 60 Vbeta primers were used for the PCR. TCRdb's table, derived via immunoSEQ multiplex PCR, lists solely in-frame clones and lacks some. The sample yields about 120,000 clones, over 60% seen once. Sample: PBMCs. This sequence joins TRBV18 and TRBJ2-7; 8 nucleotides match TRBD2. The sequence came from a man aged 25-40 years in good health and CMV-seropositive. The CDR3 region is CASSPPGLEVYEQYF. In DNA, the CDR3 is TGTGCCAGCTCACCCCCGGGACTAGAAGTCTACGAGCAGTACTTC.